This T cell receptor (beta chain) was sequenced in a study of response to subunit inactivated influenza vaccine (dated by TCRdb to the late 2010s). For the wider study: Deep quantitative T cell receptor repertoire profiling was used in the study to track responses to a trivalent subunit inactivated influenza vaccine.

The junction carries 9 bases between V and J, which are trimmed by 5 bases and 0 bases respectively. Spanning cysteine to phenylalanine, the CDR3 consists of 14 amino acids. Only the CDR3 DNA is retained, 42 bases long and in frame from the first base. This clonotype was detected a few times. Its specific antigen is unknown. Nothing much larger sits one base from this clone, and base qualities are not available. Study-wide findings and limitations: The authors proposed that each seasonal influenza vaccination may bring in only a limited number of new T cells.

To prepare the library, RT-PCR was applied. Sequencing was performed on an Illumina HiSeq 2500. TCRdb cleaned the public reads at Q25 with fastp, built clones with MiXCR and kept in-frame beta chains. When rows share a CDR3 protein, they turn into one entry using the most common DNA and genes. This sample has some 540,000 distinct CDR3 sequences in its table, and around 21% of those were observed once. The ten largest clones represent 2.5% to 3.5% of the sample. These data are also associated with another study on T cells expressing NK-cell markers. That second publication adds: The TCR beta cDNA libraries were made using 5'RACE template switching, a step that added both a universal primer site and unique molecular identifiers. About 8 donors provided sorted CD3+CD56+NKG2C+, CD3+CD56+NKG2C- and CD3+CD56-NKG2C+ T-cell subsets, whose TCR beta-chain repertoires were profiled. Among the eight sequenced donors, only one was HCMV-seronegative, while the other seven were HCMV-seropositive. To restrict sorting to alphabetaTCR-expressing T cells, an anti-gammadeltaTCR antibody was added in several experiments. In over five donors, the dominant CD3+CD56+NKG2C+ clonotypes were among the top 10 CD8+ clonotypes and accounted for roughly 1.0-8% of CD8+ T cells. Those dominant clonotypes were again the most abundant among CD3+CD56-NKG2C+ cells in a handful of donors, at roughly 25-65%. Whether the expanded NKG2C-expressing T cell clones were specific for HCMV antigens remained unclear. The study sequenced eight donors, all healthy volunteers chosen at random: three men and five women. HCMV serostatus was determined by detecting HCMV-specific IgG in serum with a commercial ELISA kit. Ficoll density gradient centrifugation was used to isolate peripheral blood mononuclear cells from blood. CD4+ and CD8+ T cells were isolated from PBMC by magnetic immunoseparation with Miltenyi isolation kits. cDNA synthesis was primed from the TCR beta constant segment, followed by two successive PCR amplification steps. Sequencing of the libraries produced 2 x 150 bp reads on Illumina HiSeq 2000/2500, MiSeq or NextSeq. MIGEC was used to demultiplex reads and group the reads by UMI, and MiTCR was used to assemble and quantify clonotypes. To exclude erroneous sequences, any TCR cDNA sequence not supported by at least two reads was discarded. The tcR package was used for downstream repertoire analysis, and clonotypes were matched between fractions using CDR3 nucleotide sequence together with V segment. VDJmatch was used to annotate antigen specificity against VDJdb, with one amino acid substitution allowed in CDR3.

The TCR sequence derives from a man aged 50 to 59 who received an inactivated influenza vaccine. Donor details come from another sample of the same person, matched by shared clones. Here the sequenced sample was CD4+ T cells sorted from PBMCs, taken 11 to 12 days after vaccination. The chain uses TRBV12-3 or TRBV12-4 and TRBJ2-3; 6 matching bases give a weak D call of TRBD2. The CDR3 here reads CASSHGGSTDTQYF. The DNA is TGTGCCAGCAGTCACGGGGGTAGCACAGATACGCAGTATTTT.